These T cell receptor beta chains were read from a single sample in a study of vaccination and CD4 T cells after COVID-19. A single record per CDR3 protein comes from TCRdb applying MiXCR to the PCR reads. The repertoire holds about 16,000 distinct CDR3 sequences, with 48% as singletons. The antigens for these receptors are not known. The sample in question was CD4+ T cells from blood, cultured in vitro, obtained before SARS-CoV-2 vaccination. These receptors were taken from a human donor who had recovered from COVID-19. The CDR3 runs from the conserved cysteine through the conserved F or W. The D gene is left open where the match is weak. For some rows the clone size is stated as once, few or many, or as a class when expanded; others skip it.

>-|TRBJ1-2|TRBD1|TRBV4-3
CASSQEDRVGSYGYTF
TGCGCCAGCAGCCAAGAGGACAGGGTGGGCTCCTATGGCTACACCTTC
>-|TRBJ2-1|-|TRBV4-2
CASSDPEQDEQFF
TGTGCCAGCAGCGACCCTGAGCAGGATGAGCAGTTCTTC
>-|TRBJ1-1|TRBD1|TRBV6-1
CASSETGKTEAFF
TGTGCCAGCAGCGAGACAGGGAAGACTGAAGCTTTCTTT
>few|TRBJ1-1|-|TRBV30
CAWSPDSHNTEAFF
TGTGCCTGGAGCCCAGACAGCCATAACACTGAAGCTTTCTTT
>few|TRBJ1-5|-|TRBV7-2
CASSLFSGGNQPQHF
TGTGCCAGCAGCTTATTTTCTGGCGGCAATCAGCCCCAGCATTTT
>few|TRBJ2-2|-|TRBV27
CASSLGAWNRNTGELFF
TGTGCCAGCAGTTTGGGGGCCTGGAACCGGAACACCGGGGAGCTGTTTTTT
>once|TRBJ1-1|-|TRBV5-4
CASSLERAEAFF
TGTGCCAGCAGCTTGGAGCGGGCTGAAGCTTTCTTT
>-|TRBJ2-1|TRBD2|TRBV7-2
CASTLAGGLSYNEQFF
TGTGCCAGCACTCTAGCGGGGGGGTTGTCCTACAATGAGCAGTTCTTC
>-|TRBJ2-6|TRBD1|TRBV18
CASSGGQGARGANVLTF
TGTGCCAGCTCAGGGGGACAGGGGGCTCGTGGGGCCAACGTCCTGACTTTC
>few|TRBJ1-5|-|TRBV6-1
CASSTGTDQPQHF
TGTGCCAGCAGTACAGGTACAGATCAGCCCCAGCATTTT
>-|TRBJ2-1|-|TRBV5-4
CASSLDSSSYNEQFF
TGTGCCAGCAGCCTGGACAGCAGCTCCTACAATGAGCAGTTCTTC
>once|TRBJ1-5|-|TRBV28
CASSRSPSQPQHF
TGTGCCAGCAGCCGGTCCCCCAGTCAGCCCCAGCATTTT
>few|TRBJ1-5|-|TRBV20-1
CSASAPNQPQHF
TGCAGTGCTAGCGCACCGAATCAGCCCCAGCATTTT
>-|TRBJ2-2|-|TRBV7-2
CASSLEFPGELFF
TGTGCCAGCAGCTTGGAGTTCCCCGGGGAGCTGTTTTTT
>-|TRBJ1-2|-|TRBV5-5
CASSLEWADDGYTF
TGTGCCAGCAGCTTGGAGTGGGCAGACGATGGCTACACCTTC
>few|TRBJ1-6|-|TRBV19
CASSTPGRNNSPLHF
TGTGCCAGTAGTACGCCGGGCCGAAATAATTCACCCCTCCACTTT
>-|TRBJ2-1|TRBD2|TRBV6-1
CASSVREREYEQFF
TGTGCCAGCAGTGTCAGGGAGCGGGAGTATGAGCAGTTCTTC
>-|TRBJ1-5|TRBD1|TRBV6-2/TRBV6-3
CASRPGQADQPQHF
TGTGCCAGCAGACCCGGACAGGCGGATCAGCCCCAGCATTTT